A single sample is the source of the 7 T cell receptor beta chains below, sequenced in a study of neurological immune-mediated disorders. TCRdb redid the calling of the 5' RACE reads with MiXCR, one entry per CDR3 protein. The repertoire holds roughly 60,000 distinct CDR3 sequences, with less than 2.5% as singletons. The sample comprised PBMCs. The receptors were gathered from a man in his forties or fifties with multiple sclerosis.

This clonotype was picked up many times. The chain couples TRBV4-3 to TRBJ1-4; D possibly corresponds to TRBD1 (6 bases). The CDR3 totals 18 residues. V lost 0 bases to trimming and J lost 7 bases, with 21 bases between them. The germline V gene has CDR1 LGHNA and CDR2 YSLEER. CDR3 protein: CASSQDPPGRGWGEKLFF. The CDR3 bases are TGCGCCAGCAGCCAAGACCCACCCGGCAGGGGTTGGGGTGAAAAACTGTTTTTT.

This clonotype was recorded at least ten times. The chain combines TRBV7-2 with TRBJ2-5; D might be TRBD2 (7 bases). V shed 5 bases and J shed 5 bases, with 15 bases lying between them. From germline, CDR1 is SGHTA and CDR2 FQGNSA. The CDR3 runs to 14 residues. The CDR3 region is CASSLNGGAETQYF. The CDR3 coding sequence is TGTGCCAGCAGCCTCAATGGGGGGGCGGAGACCCAGTACTTC. Supplemented by reference TRBV7-2 and TRBJ2-5, the full variable domain reads GAGVSQSPSNKVTEKGKDVELRCDPISGHTALYWYRQSLGQGLEFLIYFQGNSAPDKSGLPSDRFSAERTGGSVSTLTIQRTQQEDSAVYLCASSLNGGAETQYFGPGTRLLVL.

This clonotype was counted at least ten times. This chain connects TRBV6-9 to TRBJ2-3; no clear D. Trimming left V 6 bases short and J 1 base short, with 14 bases between. CDR1 MNHGY and CDR2 SVAAGI come from the germline V gene. This CDR3 contains 15 residues. Written as DNA, the CDR3 is TGTGCCAGCAGCCCCTGTAAACCAGGCACAGATACGCAGTATTTT. Protein sequence: CASSPCKPGTDTQYF.

This clonotype was seen ten or more times. The V and J genes are TRBV29-1 and TRBJ2-1; D is possibly TRBD1 (6 bases). Trimming took 6 bases from V and 4 from J, leaving 13 bases between them. CDR1 and CDR2 (germline): SQVTM, ANQGSEA. The CDR3 runs to 13 residues. CDR3 protein: CSVAGTNYNEQFF. DNA for the CDR3: TGCAGCGTGGCCGGGACAAATTACAATGAGCAGTTCTTC.

The chain uses TRBV18 and TRBJ2-5; D gene ambiguous. Trimming cost V 2 bases and J 2 bases, with 9 bases left between them. This CDR3 has 14 residues. Germline CDR1 KGHSH, CDR2 LQKENI. Here the CDR3 reads CASSPGLEQETQYF. For the CDR3, the DNA is TGTGCCAGCTCACCAGGTCTAGAACAAGAGACCCAGTACTTC.

The sample holds many counts of this clonotype. The rearrangement uses TRBV12-3 or TRBV12-4 and TRBJ2-1; TRBD2 matches at 11 bases. The CDR3 totals 15 residues. V gave up 5 bases and J gave up 5 bases; unmatched junction bases: 5. The CDR3: CASSILAGVHNEQFF. CDR3 DNA sequence: TGTGCCAGCAGTATACTAGCGGGGGTCCACAATGAGCAGTTCTTC.

This clonotype was counted many times. The rearrangement uses TRBV27 and TRBJ1-5; D is ambiguous. From germline, CDR1 is MNHEY and CDR2 SMNVEV (reference sequence). Trimming took off 4 bases at V and 5 bases at J, with 9 bases between the two ends. This CDR3 spans 13 amino acids. CDR3: CASSWGRDQPQHF. The CDR3 nucleotides are TGTGCCAGCAGTTGGGGTCGGGATCAGCCCCAGCATTTT.